This is a list of T cell receptor beta chains from one sample in a study of shared clonotypes between healthy human individuals. Sequencing was performed with immunoSEQ multiplex PCR; in TCRdb, only in-frame clones are kept and a portion is missing. This table has approximately 2.1 million clones, more than 80% appearing once. The sample was naive CD4+ T cells from PBMCs. The receptors here all came from a young man in good health. Some clones in this sample may be carry-over from other donors' samples. Each CDR3 is given with its conserved first and last residue. The D gene is left open where the match is weak. Size is stated for part of the rows, as once, few or many counts, or as a class when the clone is expanded.

v_call	d_call	cdr3_length	j_call	clone_size	cdr3_aa	cdr3_nt
TRBV9	TRBD2	17	TRBJ2-7	NA	CASSAGKRENTTYEQYF	TGTGCCAGCAGCGCCGGGAAGCGGGAGAATACTACCTACGAGCAGTACTTC
TRBV6-1	NA	13	TRBJ1-4	NA	CASSEAYEEKLFF	TGTGCCAGCAGTGAAGCATATGAGGAAAAACTGTTTTTT
TRBV7-2	NA	14	TRBJ1-2	NA	CASSPPTGRYGYTF	TGTGCCAGCAGCCCGCCGACAGGACGCTATGGCTACACCTTC
TRBV5-4	NA	14	TRBJ2-6	NA	CASSLASGANVLTF	TGTGCCAGCAGCTTGGCTTCTGGGGCCAACGTCCTGACTTTC
TRBV5-1	TRBD1	15	TRBJ2-7	NA	CASSPGTGNTYEQYF	TGCGCCAGCAGCCCGGGGACAGGGAATACCTACGAGCAGTACTTC
TRBV5-1	NA	15	TRBJ1-2	NA	CASSLVASSNYGYTF	TGCGCCAGCAGCTTGGTGGCCAGCAGTAACTATGGCTACACCTTC
TRBV11-2	NA	16	TRBJ1-4	NA	CASSLVRFGFNEKLFF	TGTGCCAGCAGCTTAGTCCGGTTTGGATTTAATGAAAAACTGTTTTTT
TRBV18	TRBD2	16	TRBJ2-1	NA	CASRATSGSSYNEQFF	TGTGCCAGCCGGGCGACTAGCGGGAGCTCCTACAATGAGCAGTTCTTC
TRBV28	NA	15	TRBJ2-1	NA	CASSQRDFTYNEQFF	TGTGCCAGCAGCCAAAGGGACTTCACCTACAATGAGCAGTTCTTC
TRBV5-1	NA	15	TRBJ1-1	NA	CASSLEGDMNTEAFF	TGCGCCAGCAGCTTGGAGGGAGACATGAACACTGAAGCTTTCTTT
TRBV7-3	TRBD2	18	TRBJ2-3	NA	CASSLTAHSGSSTDTQYF	TGTGCCAGCAGCTTAACGGCCCATAGCGGGAGTAGTACAGATACGCAGTATTTT
TRBV11-1	NA	15	TRBJ1-2	few	CASSLSRGLTYGYTF	TGTGCCAGCAGCTTATCTCGGGGCCTCACCTATGGCTACACCTTC
TRBV28	TRBD1	16	TRBJ1-5	NA	CASSLFGRGKDQPQHF	TGTGCCAGCAGTTTATTTGGCAGGGGGAAGGATCAGCCCCAGCATTTT
TRBV9	TRBD2	21	TRBJ2-3	NA	CASSVGGLAGEVGAHTDTQYF	TGTGCCAGCAGCGTAGGGGGACTAGCGGGAGAGGTCGGCGCTCACACAGATACGCAGTATTTT
TRBV28	NA	12	TRBJ1-1	NA	CASYTLRGAAFF	TGTGCCAGCTACACACTCAGGGGCGCAGCTTTCTTT
TRBV10-3	NA	13	TRBJ1-1	NA	CATLHEAQREAFF	TGTGCCACCTTGCATGAGGCCCAACGGGAAGCTTTCTTT
TRBV28	TRBD1	15	TRBJ2-7	NA	CASTDPGQGSYEQYF	TGTGCCAGCACTGACCCCGGACAGGGCTCATACGAGCAGTACTTC
TRBV27	NA	15	TRBJ1-2	NA	CASRGSGQAVSGYTF	TGTGCCAGCAGGGGTTCAGGACAAGCCGTTTCGGGCTACACCTTC
TRBV18	NA	13	TRBJ2-5	NA	CASSPLGLETQYF	TGTGCCAGCTCACCCCTGGGCCTAGAGACCCAGTACTTC
TRBV5-1	NA	14	TRBJ1-2	NA	CASSLEGTATGYTF	TGCGCCAGCAGCTTGGAGGGGACGGCGACTGGCTACACCTTC
TRBV21-1	NA	18	TRBJ2-2	NA	CASSLRLSGDGDTGELFF	TGTGCCAGCAGCCTAAGGCTTTCGGGAGACGGGGACACCGGGGAGCTGTTTTTT
TRBV28	TRBD2	16	TRBJ2-1	NA	CASSPLAGGPYNEQFF	TGTGCCAGCAGTCCACTAGCGGGAGGGCCCTACAATGAGCAGTTCTTC
TRBV28	NA	13	TRBJ1-1	few	CASSLGFGTEAFF	TGTGCCAGCAGTTTAGGGTTTGGGACTGAAGCTTTCTTT
TRBV5-1	NA	14	TRBJ1-1	NA	CASSLDRASGEAFF	TGCGCCAGCAGCTTGGACAGGGCGAGCGGGGAAGCTTTCTTT
TRBV7-9	NA	13	TRBJ1-2	NA	CAGGDDWNYGYTF	TGTGCCGGCGGAGACGATTGGAACTATGGCTACACCTTC
TRBV29-1	TRBD1	16	TRBJ1-4	NA	CSVVGRPGGTNEKLFF	TGCAGCGTGGTGGGGCGTCCAGGGGGAACTAATGAAAAACTGTTTTTT
TRBV7-2	TRBD1	12	TRBJ1-2	NA	CASSRTGVGYTF	TGTGCCAGCAGCCGGACAGGGGTTGGCTACACCTTC
TRBV5-5	TRBD1	16	TRBJ1-5	NA	CASSSRDRVGNQPQHF	TGTGCCAGCAGCTCTCGAGACAGGGTAGGCAATCAGCCCCAGCATTTT
TRBV5-1	NA	13	TRBJ2-1	NA	CASRPEAYNEQFF	TGCGCCAGCAGACCGGAAGCCTACAATGAGCAGTTCTTC
TRBV10-3	NA	12	TRBJ2-3	NA	CAISTRASAQYF	TGTGCCATCAGTACCCGGGCTAGCGCGCAGTATTTT
TRBV5-1	TRBD1	18	TRBJ2-2	NA	CASSLVQGEGGSAGELFF	TGCGCCAGCAGCTTGGTCCAGGGGGAAGGTGGAAGCGCCGGGGAGCTGTTTTTT
TRBV5-1	NA	13	TRBJ2-5	NA	CASSLFSAETQYF	TGCGCCAGCAGCTTGTTTAGCGCGGAGACCCAGTACTTC
TRBV7-3	NA	12	TRBJ2-3	NA	CASSGERDTQYF	TGTGCCAGCAGCGGCGAAAGGGATACGCAGTATTTT
TRBV9	TRBD1	14	TRBJ2-5	NA	CASSVGQGGETQYF	TGTGCCAGCAGCGTAGGACAGGGGGGAGAGACCCAGTACTTC
TRBV29-1	NA	14	TRBJ2-1	once	CSVRWAGLDNEQFF	TGCAGCGTCCGATGGGCAGGGTTGGACAATGAGCAGTTCTTC
TRBV5-1	NA	13	TRBJ2-5	NA	CASSLGAWETQYF	TGCGCCAGCAGCTTGGGGGCGTGGGAGACCCAGTACTTC
TRBV2	NA	13	TRBJ1-2	NA	CASSPQRGYGYTF	TGTGCCAGCAGCCCCCAGAGGGGCTATGGCTACACCTTC
TRBV7-9	NA	14	TRBJ1-2	once	CASSPEPLNYGYTF	TGTGCCAGCAGCCCGGAGCCTTTGAACTATGGCTACACCTTC
TRBV4-3	NA	15	TRBJ2-1	NA	CASSPRLSSYNEQFF	TGCGCCAGCTCGCCACGACTGAGCTCCTACAATGAGCAGTTCTTC
TRBV5-1	TRBD2	14	TRBJ2-1	few	CASFSGSSYNEQFF	TGCGCCAGTTTTAGCGGGAGCTCCTACAATGAGCAGTTCTTC
TRBV30	NA	12	TRBJ1-1	NA	CAWSVRTGEAFF	TGTGCCTGGAGTGTACGGACTGGCGAAGCTTTCTTT
TRBV18	NA	15	TRBJ1-5	NA	CASSPPGTGNQPQHF	TGTGCCAGCTCACCCCCCGGGACGGGCAATCAGCCCCAGCATTTT
TRBV28	TRBD1	17	TRBJ1-3	NA	CASSLWRQGAAGNTIYF	TGTGCCAGCAGTTTATGGAGACAGGGGGCTGCTGGAAACACCATATATTTT
TRBV9	NA	15	TRBJ2-5	NA	CASSVAGGVGETQYF	TGTGCCAGCAGCGTAGCGGGCGGAGTTGGAGAGACCCAGTACTTC
TRBV2	NA	11	TRBJ2-3	NA	CASTMEDTQYF	TGTGCCAGCACAATGGAAGATACGCAGTATTTT
TRBV7-9	NA	16	TRBJ2-3	NA	CASSLGKGGRTDTQYF	TGTGCCAGCAGCTTAGGAAAAGGAGGCCGCACAGATACGCAGTATTTT
TRBV7-2	NA	13	TRBJ2-3	NA	CASSLVPPDTQYF	TGTGCCAGCAGCTTAGTCCCCCCAGATACGCAGTATTTT
TRBV5-1	NA	14	TRBJ2-5	once	CASSLGTGRETQYF	TGCGCCAGCAGCTTGGGAACGGGACGGGAGACCCAGTACTTC
TRBV27	TRBD2	17	TRBJ2-1	NA	CASKPLWASGVYNEQFF	TGTGCCAGCAAACCCCTCTGGGCTAGCGGAGTCTACAATGAGCAGTTCTTC
TRBV6-5	NA	13	TRBJ1-1	NA	CASSGPVNTEAFF	TGTGCCAGCAGCGGACCGGTGAACACTGAAGCTTTCTTT
TRBV6-5	NA	14	TRBJ1-5	NA	CASSYVADTQPQHF	TGTGCCAGCAGTTACGTCGCAGACACTCAGCCCCAGCATTTT